Presented here are 17 T cell receptor beta chains from one specimen sequenced in a study of PD-L1 blockade in urothelial cancer. Generated by immunoSEQ multiplex PCR, the TCRdb table keeps only in-frame clones and is missing some. Of 60,000 to 85,000 clones in the sample, roughly 87% were seen once. This specimen was PBMCs, taken around atezolizumab (anti-PD-L1) treatment. These receptors were obtained from a woman in her 70s with urothelial cancer.

This chain uses TRBV7-8 with TRBJ2-5, with a tentative D call TRBD2 (6 bases). The ends were cut back, 5 bases at V and 5 bases at J, with 15 bases in the middle. CDR3 length: 14 residues. The germline gives CDR1 SGHVS, CDR2 FQNEAQ. This CDR3 reads CASSAGPGGETQYF. The CDR3 coding sequence is TGTGCCAGCAGCGCGGGCCCCGGAGGGGAGACCCAGTACTTC.

The rearrangement joins TRBV29-1 to TRBJ2-7; no reliable D call. Trimming cost V 0 bases and J 3 bases, with 3 bases left between them. This CDR3 region has 11 residues. The germline V gene encodes CDR1 SQVTM and CDR2 ANQGSEA. CDR3 protein: CSVEDYYEQYF. The DNA of the CDR3 is TGCAGCGTTGAAGACTACTACGAGCAGTACTTC.

The chain employs TRBV6-6 and TRBJ1-5; TRBD1 aligns across 7 bases. V gave up 5 bases and J gave up 4 bases; unmatched junction bases: 11. Germline CDR1 and CDR2: MNHNY and SVGAGI (reference sequence). This CDR3 is built from 16 residues. CDR3 DNA: TGTGCCAGCAGTCGAGCCCGGACAGGAGGAAATCAGCCCCAGCATTTT. This translates into CASSRARTGGNQPQHF.

CDR3 protein: CASSATGPCQPQHF. The CDR3 DNA reads TGTGCCAGCAGTGCGACAGGGCCTTGTCAGCCCCAGCATTTT. The V call is TRBV6-4, the J call TRBJ1-5; 7 bases are a match to TRBD1. Germline lookup yields CDR1 MRHNA and CDR2 SNTAGT. This CDR3 has 14 amino acids. With V trimmed by 4 bases and J by 6 bases, 6 bases remained unmatched.

The V and J genes are TRBV5-6 and TRBJ1-1, with D possibly matching TRBD1 (5 bases). Germline CDR1 and CDR2: SGHDT and YYEEEE. CDR3 length: 14 amino acids. The V gene lost 0 bases and the J gene lost 4 bases, with 10 bases spanning the gap. The CDR3 region is CASSLGRRGTEAFF. CDR3 coding DNA: TGTGCCAGCAGCTTGGGACGGAGGGGCACTGAAGCTTTCTTT.

Ten or more counts support this clone. The rearrangement links TRBV29-1 to TRBJ1-2; D may be TRBD1 (6 bases). This CDR3 has 13 residues. Deletions cut 4 bases from V and 1 base from J, with 10 bases between. The V gene's germline CDR1 is SQVTM and CDR2 ANQGSEA. The CDR3 sequence is CSVGGGDNYGYTF. The CDR3 DNA reads as TGCAGCGTTGGAGGGGGAGATAACTATGGCTACACCTTC. The entire variable domain, with the rest obtained from reference TRBV29-1 and TRBJ1-2, is as follows: SAVISQKPSRDICQRGTSLTIQCQVDSQVTMMFWYRQQPGQSLTLIATANQGSEATYESGFVIDKFPISRPNLTFSTLTVSNMSPEDSSIYLCSVGGGDNYGYTFGSGTRLTVV.

The chain couples TRBV5-1 to TRBJ1-3, with TRBD1 as a possible D gene (5 bases). The CDR3 consists of 17 residues. The V end lost 1 base, the J end lost 0 bases, and 14 bases lay between the germline ends. Looked up from germline, CDR1 is SGHRS and CDR2 is YFSETQ. Here the CDR3 DNA reads TGCGCCAGCAGCTTGCTTGGGGGGGAGAGCTCTGGAAACACCATATATTTT. This codes for CASSLLGGESSGNTIYF.

This chain joins TRBV7-2 and TRBJ2-2; 10 bases fit TRBD2. CDR1 is SGHTA and CDR2 is FQGNSA in the germline V gene. V shed 5 bases and J 6 bases; nucleotides not matched to a gene: 9. This CDR3 has 16 amino acids. The chain's CDR3 is CASSPDSGRAAGELFF. Written as DNA, the CDR3 is TGTGCCAGCAGCCCCGACAGCGGGAGGGCCGCCGGGGAGCTGTTTTTT.

The gene calls are TRBV5-1 and TRBJ2-5; TRBD2 matches 13 bases. The V and J ends lost 3 bases and 5 bases, in that order; junction bases with no gene match: 7. This CDR3 region has 16 residues. Germline lookup yields CDR1 SGHRS and CDR2 YFSETQ. The CDR3 DNA reads as TGCGCCAGCAGCTGGGATCGACTAGCGGGAGGCGAGACCCAGTACTTC. It is translated as CASSWDRLAGGETQYF.

The J gene is TRBJ2-7, the V gene TRBV18; 8 nucleotides line up with TRBD1. The CDR3 is 12 amino acids. J was trimmed by 6 bases and V by 6 bases; bases with no gene match: 4. In germline, CDR1 is KGHSH, CDR2 LQKENI. The CDR3 DNA is TGTGCCAGCTCCGGACAGGGTTTCGAGCAGTACTTC. This translates into CASSGQGFEQYF.

The chain couples TRBV5-1 to TRBJ1-1, with 7 bases aligning to TRBD1. The CDR3 spans 16 residues. In germline, CDR1 is SGHRS, CDR2 YFSETQ. Trimming removed 1 base from V and 5 bases from J; junction bases left unmatched: 11. The CDR3 protein is CASSLTPQGLGTEAFF. CDR3 coding DNA: TGCGCCAGCAGCTTGACCCCACAGGGGTTAGGGACTGAAGCTTTCTTT.

The chain recombines TRBV15 with TRBJ2-1; a weak D match, TRBD1 (6 bases). CDR1 and CDR2 from the germline V gene are LNHNV and YYDKDF (reference sequence). V was shortened by 8 bases and J by 0 bases, with 11 bases between the two germline ends. CDR3 length: 14 amino acids. This chain's CDR3 is CATEGGGSYNEQFF. DNA of the CDR3: TGTGCCACCGAAGGGGGTGGCTCCTACAATGAGCAGTTCTTC. The full variable domain, rest sourced from reference TRBV15 and TRBJ2-1, is DAMVIQNPRYQVTQFGKPVTLSCSQTLNHNVMYWYQQKSSQAPKLLFHYYDKDFNNEADTPDNFQSRRPNTSFCFLDIRSPGLGDTAMYLCATEGGGSYNEQFFGPGTRLTVL.

V usage is TRBV19 and J usage is TRBJ2-7; TRBD1 matches at 8 bases. The CDR3 has 15 residues. V was pared by 3 bases and J by 4 bases, with 8 bases of the junction left unmatched. Germline lookup yields CDR1 LNHDA and CDR2 SQIVND (reference sequence). CDR3 loop: CASSMRATGGYEQYF. The CDR3 nucleotides are TGTGCCAGTAGTATGCGAGCAACAGGGGGGTACGAGCAGTACTTC.

The sample holds one count of this clone. An end of the junction differs from the germline gene, which may be a read error. The chain uses TRBV6-6 and TRBJ1-1, with 8 bases fitting TRBD1. CDR3 size: 11 residues. The V gene's germline CDR1 is MNHNY and CDR2 SVGAGI (reference sequence). In nucleotides, the CDR3 is TGTGCCAGCAGTTACGGACAGGGTTCGGGCTTT. This encodes CASSYGQGSGF.

V is TRBV29-1 and J is TRBJ2-2; maybe TRBD2 (6 bases). V lost 5 bases, J lost 6 bases, and 16 bases lay in between. The CDR3 loop spans 14 amino acids. CDR1 and CDR2 from the germline V gene are SQVTM and ANQGSEA. This CDR3 reads CSVLTGVLSGELFF. As DNA, the CDR3 is TGCAGCGTTCTAACGGGAGTGCTTTCCGGGGAGCTGTTTTTT.

The rearrangement uses TRBV5-5 and TRBJ1-4; D is perhaps TRBD1 (5 bases). This CDR3 spans 16 amino acids. Germline V gene data show CDR1 as SGHKS and CDR2 as YYEKEE (reference sequence). The ends were cut back, 4 bases at V and 2 bases at J, with 15 bases in the middle. The CDR3: CASSDLQVLTNEKLFF. The CDR3 coding sequence is TGTGCCAGCAGCGACCTACAGGTCCTGACTAATGAAAAACTGTTTTTT.

This clone is termed medium-sized. The chain is built from TRBV20-1 and TRBJ2-1; tentative D call: TRBD2 (5 bases). The CDR3 spans 10 residues. The V end lost 3 bases, the J end lost 12 bases, and 9 bases lay between the germline ends. Germline-derived CDR1 and CDR2 are DFQATT and SNEGSKA (reference sequence). As DNA, the CDR3 is TGCAGTGCTAGGAGGGCAGGGCAGTTCTTC. This codes for CSARRAGQFF.